A selection of T cell receptor beta chains follows, all from one sample in a study of cytomegalovirus exposure and HLA in healthy donors. Some clones are missing from TCRdb's copy, which holds only in-frame ones; the method was immunoSEQ multiplex PCR. The sample lists around 150,000 clones; about four fifths were seen once. Sequencing input: PBMCs. Receptors were obtained from a woman aged 45-65 years in good health and CMV-seronegative. Each CDR3 is given with its conserved first and last residue. Fields, in order: J gene, clone size, V gene, D gene, CDR3 DNA, CDR3 protein. A D gene is named only where the DNA matches it firmly. Size values are once, few and many counts, or a class for expanded clones, and some rows have none.

J: TRBJ1-4; size: -; V: TRBV28; D: TRBD1; DNA: TGTGCCAGCAGTGGACAGACAGGGGGCCGGGAAAAACTGTTTTTT; CDR3: CASSGQTGGREKLFF
J: TRBJ2-5; size: -; V: TRBV7-2; D: TRBD2; DNA: TGTGCCAGCAGCTTAGCGGTAGCGGGAGGTGGGGAGACCCAGTACTTC; CDR3: CASSLAVAGGGETQYF
J: TRBJ2-3; size: -; V: TRBV5-4; D: -; DNA: TGTGCCAGCAGCCCTAACCCTAGCACAGATACGCAGTATTTT; CDR3: CASSPNPSTDTQYF
J: TRBJ2-3; size: -; V: TRBV7-2; D: -; DNA: TGTGCCAGCAGCTGGGCTGGCACAGATACGCAGTATTTT; CDR3: CASSWAGTDTQYF
J: TRBJ2-7; size: -; V: TRBV19; D: TRBD1; DNA: TGTGCCACCAGCCCGGGACAGGGCCCCGAGCAGTACTTC; CDR3: CATSPGQGPEQYF
J: TRBJ1-1; size: many; V: TRBV7-2; D: -; DNA: TGTGCCAGCAGCTTAGAGTCCCGGGGGGCTTTCTTT; CDR3: CASSLESRGAFF
J: TRBJ2-1; size: -; V: TRBV13; D: TRBD2; DNA: TGTGCCAGCAGCCGGCTGCTAGCGGGAGTTTATGAGCAGTTCTTC; CDR3: CASSRLLAGVYEQFF
J: TRBJ2-3; size: -; V: TRBV5-4; D: -; DNA: TGTGCCAGCAGTCTCAGGGACACAGATACGCAGTATTTT; CDR3: CASSLRDTDTQYF
J: TRBJ1-5; size: -; V: TRBV6-1; D: -; DNA: TGTGCCAGCAGTGATAGGAGAGTAGCGGGGCTCGGTCAGCCCCAGCATTTT; CDR3: CASSDRRVAGLGQPQHF
J: TRBJ2-7; size: -; V: TRBV7-2; D: TRBD2; DNA: TGTGCCAGCAGCCGGACTAGCGGGGGGGGGTACGAGCAGTACTTC; CDR3: CASSRTSGGGYEQYF
J: TRBJ1-1; size: -; V: TRBV6-6; D: -; DNA: TGTGCCAGCAGTTACCGCCCTGAGAGAGGAGCTGAAGCTTTCTTT; CDR3: CASSYRPERGAEAFF
J: TRBJ2-7; size: -; V: TRBV28; D: TRBD1; DNA: TGTGCCAGCAGCCCGGGACAGACCCACGAGCAGTACTTC; CDR3: CASSPGQTHEQYF
J: TRBJ1-3; size: -; V: TRBV6-5; D: -; DNA: TGTGCCAGCAGTTACTCTGCAGCTGGAAACACCATATATTTT; CDR3: CASSYSAAGNTIYF
J: TRBJ2-2; size: -; V: TRBV2; D: -; DNA: TGTGCCAGCAGAGGACAGTCCGGGGAGCTGTTTTTT; CDR3: CASRGQSGELFF
J: TRBJ1-5; size: -; V: TRBV4-2; D: TRBD1; DNA: TGTGCCAGCAGCCGAGACAGGGTTAGCAATCAGCCCCAGCATTTT; CDR3: CASSRDRVSNQPQHF
J: TRBJ2-3; size: -; V: TRBV2; D: TRBD1; DNA: TGTGTGGGACAGGGCGAGTCAGTGAGCACAGATACGCAGTATTTT; CDR3: CVGQGESVSTDTQYF
J: TRBJ2-5; size: -; V: TRBV7-2; D: -; DNA: TGTGCCAGCAACAACCGCGGGGGCAGTCCGGAGACCCAGTACTTC; CDR3: CASNNRGGSPETQYF
J: TRBJ2-3; size: -; V: TRBV11-3; D: -; DNA: TGTGCCAGCAGCCGTTCGTGGGGGGAAGATACGCAGTATTTT; CDR3: CASSRSWGEDTQYF
J: TRBJ1-1; size: -; V: TRBV2; D: -; DNA: TGTGCCAGCAGCCTTATGGGGGGGAACACTGAAGCTTTCTTT; CDR3: CASSLMGGNTEAFF
J: TRBJ2-7; size: -; V: TRBV7-8; D: -; DNA: TGTGCCAGCAGCTTAAGGGACAAGGGCTACGAGCAGTACTTC; CDR3: CASSLRDKGYEQYF
J: TRBJ2-1; size: -; V: TRBV19; D: TRBD2; DNA: TGTGCCAGTAGTACTAGCGGGAATGAGCAGTTCTTC; CDR3: CASSTSGNEQFF
J: TRBJ1-1; size: -; V: TRBV18; D: -; DNA: TGTGCCAGCTCACGAGGGAAGGGAGGGGACCTAAACACTGAAGCTTTCTTT; CDR3: CASSRGKGGDLNTEAFF
J: TRBJ1-2; size: -; V: TRBV7-2; D: TRBD1; DNA: TGTGCCAGCAGCTCAAACCCGACAGGGTTAGGAGGCTACACCTTC; CDR3: CASSSNPTGLGGYTF
J: TRBJ1-4; size: -; V: TRBV4-1; D: -; DNA: TGCGCCAGCAGCCAAGATCCCCAGCGTAATGAAAAACTGTTTTTT; CDR3: CASSQDPQRNEKLFF
J: TRBJ2-1; size: once; V: TRBV10-3; D: -; DNA: TGTGCCATCAGTCACCGGGACAGGGATGCTAGCGGGAATAAGGATTGGGACAATGAGCAGTTCTTC; CDR3: CAISHRDRDASGNKDWDNEQFF
J: TRBJ2-2; size: -; V: TRBV6-4; D: TRBD1; DNA: TGTGCCAGCAGTTCTGGACAGGGGAACACCGGGGAGCTGTTTTTT; CDR3: CASSSGQGNTGELFF
J: TRBJ2-3; size: -; V: TRBV7-7; D: TRBD2; DNA: TGTGCCAGCAGCTTAGGGCTAGCGGACACAGATACGCAGTATTTT; CDR3: CASSLGLADTDTQYF
J: TRBJ2-3; size: -; V: TRBV9; D: TRBD2; DNA: TGTGCCAGCAGCGTAGCTAGCGGGAGTTTTGATACGCAGTATTTT; CDR3: CASSVASGSFDTQYF
J: TRBJ2-2; size: -; V: TRBV11-2; D: TRBD1; DNA: TGTGCCAGCAGCATAACCCCGCAGGGGGTTGACGGGGAGCTGTTTTTT; CDR3: CASSITPQGVDGELFF
J: TRBJ1-3; size: -; V: TRBV2; D: TRBD1; DNA: TGTGCCAGCAGGCGCCTGACAGGGAACTCTGGAAACACCATATATTTT; CDR3: CASRRLTGNSGNTIYF
J: TRBJ2-7; size: -; V: TRBV10-2; D: -; DNA: TGCGCCAGCAGTGAGCCCGATCCCTCTCCGGACGAGCAGTACTTC; CDR3: CASSEPDPSPDEQYF
J: TRBJ1-6; size: -; V: TRBV28; D: TRBD1; DNA: TGTGCCAGCAGCTCTACAGGGGCGAATTCACCCCTCCACTTT; CDR3: CASSSTGANSPLHF
J: TRBJ2-1; size: -; V: TRBV4-3; D: -; DNA: TGCGCCAGCAGCCAAGATTACTGGAGCTCCTACAATGAGCAGTTCTTC; CDR3: CASSQDYWSSYNEQFF
J: TRBJ2-7; size: -; V: TRBV2; D: TRBD1; DNA: TGTGCCAGTATGGGGGACAGGGGCTACGAGCAGTACTTC; CDR3: CASMGDRGYEQYF
J: TRBJ2-7; size: once; V: TRBV28; D: -; DNA: TGTGCCAGCAGTTTAGGGCCCGACCTAGAGCAGTACTTC; CDR3: CASSLGPDLEQYF
J: TRBJ2-7; size: -; V: TRBV7-2; D: -; DNA: TGTGCCAGCAGCTTAGACGGCGGGGGCGGTTCCTACGAGCAGTACTTC; CDR3: CASSLDGGGGSYEQYF
J: TRBJ2-2; size: -; V: TRBV5-4; D: -; DNA: TGTGCCAGCAGCGACTTAGGGGACACCGGGGAGCTGTTTTTT; CDR3: CASSDLGDTGELFF
J: TRBJ2-1; size: once; V: TRBV7-6; D: -; DNA: TGTGCCAGCAGTCCGGTACCCGGTGAGCAGTTCTTC; CDR3: CASSPVPGEQFF
J: TRBJ1-1; size: -; V: TRBV7-2; D: -; DNA: TGTGCCAGCAGCCTAGAGGCGGGCCGTAGAGCTTTCTTT; CDR3: CASSLEAGRRAFF
J: TRBJ1-2; size: -; V: TRBV7-9; D: TRBD1; DNA: TGTGCCAGCAACCGAGCAGGGGGGTTGGACTATGGCTACACCTTC; CDR3: CASNRAGGLDYGYTF
J: TRBJ2-2; size: -; V: TRBV21-1; D: -; DNA: TGTGCCAGCAGCAGAGACGGGGAGCTGTTTTTT; CDR3: CASSRDGELFF
J: TRBJ2-1; size: -; V: TRBV5-4; D: TRBD1; DNA: TGTGCCAGCAGCTTGCGAACGGGACAGCACTACAATGAGCAGTTCTTC; CDR3: CASSLRTGQHYNEQFF
J: TRBJ2-7; size: few; V: TRBV2; D: -; DNA: TGTGCCAGCGGGAGATCCTACGAGCAGTACTTC; CDR3: CASGRSYEQYF
J: TRBJ2-3; size: -; V: TRBV19; D: TRBD2; DNA: TGTGCCAGTGCCGGACTAGCGGCGCGGGATACGCAGTATTTT; CDR3: CASAGLAARDTQYF
J: TRBJ1-6; size: -; V: TRBV27; D: TRBD1; DNA: TGTGCCAGCAGTTTATCGGGGACAGGTCGGGTACTCCTCCACTTT; CDR3: CASSLSGTGRVLLHF
J: TRBJ1-2; size: -; V: TRBV10-3; D: -; DNA: TGTGCCATCAGTGGGGTCACAGGGCCGAGCTATGGCTACACCTTC; CDR3: CAISGVTGPSYGYTF
J: TRBJ1-2; size: -; V: TRBV7-2; D: -; DNA: TGTGCCAGCAGCCCTGACAGTAACTATGGCTACACCTTC; CDR3: CASSPDSNYGYTF
J: TRBJ1-5; size: many; V: TRBV18; D: -; DNA: TGTGCCAGCTCCCCAGGCAGGCAGTGGCCCCAGCATTTT; CDR3: CASSPGRQWPQHF
J: TRBJ2-1; size: -; V: TRBV11-2; D: -; DNA: TGTGCCAGCACCCTGGACAGCTACAATGAGCAGTTCTTC; CDR3: CASTLDSYNEQFF